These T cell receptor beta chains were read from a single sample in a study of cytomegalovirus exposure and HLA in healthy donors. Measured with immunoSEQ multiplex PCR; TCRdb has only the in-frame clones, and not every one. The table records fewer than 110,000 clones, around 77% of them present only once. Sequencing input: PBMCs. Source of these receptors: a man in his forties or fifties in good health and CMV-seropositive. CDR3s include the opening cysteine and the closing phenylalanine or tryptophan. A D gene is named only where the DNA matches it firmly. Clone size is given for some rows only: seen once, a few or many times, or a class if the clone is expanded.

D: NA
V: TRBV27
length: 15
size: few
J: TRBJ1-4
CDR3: CASSPRGDQREKLFF
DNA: TGTGCCAGCAGTCCTCGAGGTGACCAGCGTGAAAAACTGTTTTTT

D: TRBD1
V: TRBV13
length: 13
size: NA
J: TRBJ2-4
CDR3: CASGRTGANIQYF
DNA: TGTGCCAGCGGGCGCACAGGGGCCAACATTCAGTACTTC

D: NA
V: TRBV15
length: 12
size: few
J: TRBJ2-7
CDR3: CATSRARYEQYF
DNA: TGTGCCACCAGCAGAGCTCGTTACGAGCAGTACTTC

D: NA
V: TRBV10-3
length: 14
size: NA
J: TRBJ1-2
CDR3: CAISESNGFNGYTF
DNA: TGTGCCATCAGTGAGTCGAACGGGTTTAATGGCTACACCTTC

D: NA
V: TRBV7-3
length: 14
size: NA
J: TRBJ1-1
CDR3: CASSEGGQGSEAFF
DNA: TGTGCCAGCAGCGAAGGGGGTCAGGGATCTGAAGCTTTCTTT

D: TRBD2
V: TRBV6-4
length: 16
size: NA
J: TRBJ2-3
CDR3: CASSDFTSGSPDTQYF
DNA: TGTGCCAGCAGTGACTTCACTAGCGGGAGCCCAGATACGCAGTATTTT

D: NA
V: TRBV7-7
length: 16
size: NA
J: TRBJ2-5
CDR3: CASSLGGAGAGETQYF
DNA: TGTGCCAGCAGCTTAGGGGGGGCGGGAGCAGGAGAGACCCAGTACTTC

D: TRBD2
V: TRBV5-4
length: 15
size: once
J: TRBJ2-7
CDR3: CASSPGLAGVREQYF
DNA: TGTGCCAGCAGCCCGGGACTAGCGGGAGTGCGGGAGCAGTACTTC

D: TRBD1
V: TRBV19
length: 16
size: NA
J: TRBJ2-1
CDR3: CASSMGNRGLYNEQFF
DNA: TGTGCCAGTAGTATGGGCAACAGGGGGCTCTACAATGAGCAGTTCTTC

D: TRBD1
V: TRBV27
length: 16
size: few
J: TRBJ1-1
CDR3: CASSPSRDRGSTEAFF
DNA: TGTGCCAGCAGTCCGTCCCGGGACAGGGGTTCCACTGAAGCTTTCTTT

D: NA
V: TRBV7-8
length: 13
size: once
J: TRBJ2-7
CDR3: CASSLSSIGEQYF
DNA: TGTGCCAGCAGCTTGAGTAGCATAGGCGAGCAGTACTTC

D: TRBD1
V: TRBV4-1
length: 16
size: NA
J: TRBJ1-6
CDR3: CASSQEGQDFRSPLHF
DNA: TGCGCCAGCAGCCAAGAGGGACAGGACTTTCGTTCACCCCTCCACTTT

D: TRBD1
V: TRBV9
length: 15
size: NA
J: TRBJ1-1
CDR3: CASSGGDRATSEAFF
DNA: TGTGCCAGCAGCGGGGGAGACAGGGCGACATCTGAAGCTTTCTTT

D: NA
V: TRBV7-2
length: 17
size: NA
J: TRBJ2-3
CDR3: CASSFGSGGSNTDTQYF
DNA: TGTGCCAGCAGCTTTGGTTCTGGCGGGTCCAACACAGATACGCAGTATTTT

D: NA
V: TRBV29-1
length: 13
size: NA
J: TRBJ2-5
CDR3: CSVDLATQETQYF
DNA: TGCAGCGTTGACCTAGCGACACAAGAGACCCAGTACTTC

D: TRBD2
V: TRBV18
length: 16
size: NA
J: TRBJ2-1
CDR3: CASSPRLAANYNEQFF
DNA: TGTGCCAGCTCACCACGGCTAGCGGCCAACTACAATGAGCAGTTCTTC

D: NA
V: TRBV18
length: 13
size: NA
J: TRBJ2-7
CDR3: CASSQEVRHEQYF
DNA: TGTGCCAGCTCACAAGAGGTCCGCCACGAGCAGTACTTC

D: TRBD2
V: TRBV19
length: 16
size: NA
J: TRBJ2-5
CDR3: CASSIGTSGGQETQYF
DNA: TGTGCCAGTAGTATAGGGACTAGCGGGGGTCAAGAGACCCAGTACTTC

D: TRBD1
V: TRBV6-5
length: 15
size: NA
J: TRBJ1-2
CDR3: CASSYEGQGTYGYTF
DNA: TGTGCCAGCAGTTACGAGGGACAGGGGACCTATGGCTACACCTTC

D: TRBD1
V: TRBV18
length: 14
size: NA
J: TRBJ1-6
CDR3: CASSPRDSNSPLHF
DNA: TGTGCCAGCTCACCCCGGGACAGCAATTCACCCCTCCACTTT

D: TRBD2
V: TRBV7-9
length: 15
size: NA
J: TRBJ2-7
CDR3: CASSQTSGSSYEQYF
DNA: TGTGCCAGCAGCCAGACTAGCGGGAGCTCCTACGAGCAGTACTTC

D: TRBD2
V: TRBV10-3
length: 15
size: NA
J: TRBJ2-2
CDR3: CAITGTSGRAGELFF
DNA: TGTGCCATCACCGGGACTAGCGGGAGAGCCGGGGAGCTGTTTTTT

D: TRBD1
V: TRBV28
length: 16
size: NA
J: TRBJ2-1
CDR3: CASSPNTGTVYNEQFF
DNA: TGTGCCAGCAGTCCAAATACCGGGACAGTGTACAATGAGCAGTTCTTC

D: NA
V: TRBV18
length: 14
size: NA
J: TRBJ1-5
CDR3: CASSRGQPGQPQHF
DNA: TGTGCCAGCTCACGAGGACAGCCTGGGCAGCCCCAGCATTTT

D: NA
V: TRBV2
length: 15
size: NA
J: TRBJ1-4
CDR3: CASSVKRRGNEKLFF
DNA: TGTGCCAGCAGTGTAAAGCGAAGAGGTAATGAAAAACTGTTTTTT

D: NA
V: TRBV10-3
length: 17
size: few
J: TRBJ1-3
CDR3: CAISVGARGVSGNTIYF
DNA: TGTGCCATCAGTGTGGGGGCGCGAGGAGTAAGTGGAAACACCATATATTTT

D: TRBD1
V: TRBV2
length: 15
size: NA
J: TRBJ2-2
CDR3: CASRLDRAPTGELFF
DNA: TGTGCCAGCAGACTCGACAGGGCCCCAACCGGGGAGCTGTTTTTT

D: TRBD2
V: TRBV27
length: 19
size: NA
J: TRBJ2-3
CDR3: CASSLFYRSAGLSTDTQYF
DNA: TGTGCCAGCAGTTTATTCTACCGTTCGGCGGGACTAAGCACAGATACGCAGTATTTT

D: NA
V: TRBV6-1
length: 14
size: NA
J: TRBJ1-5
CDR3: CASSDRGGNQPQHF
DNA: TGTGCCAGCAGTGACAGGGGCGGCAATCAGCCCCAGCATTTT

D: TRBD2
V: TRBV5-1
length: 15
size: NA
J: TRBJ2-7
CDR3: CASSRTSGDSYEQYF
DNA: TGCGCCAGCAGCCGGACTAGCGGAGACTCCTACGAGCAGTACTTC

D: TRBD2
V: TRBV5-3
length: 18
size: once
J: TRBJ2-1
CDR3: CARSLWTFRPGGYNEQFF
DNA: TGTGCCAGAAGCTTGTGGACTTTTCGACCGGGGGGTTACAATGAGCAGTTCTTC

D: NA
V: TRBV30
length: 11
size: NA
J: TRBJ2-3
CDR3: CAWSSRDTQYF
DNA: TGTGCCTGGAGTTCCAGGGATACGCAGTATTTT

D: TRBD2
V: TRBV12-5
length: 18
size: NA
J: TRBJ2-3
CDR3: CASGLGWGTSGSTDTQYF
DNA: TGTGCTAGTGGTTTGGGCTGGGGAACTAGCGGGAGCACAGATACGCAGTATTTT

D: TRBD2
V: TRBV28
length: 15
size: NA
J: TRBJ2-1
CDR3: CASSLPGGSYNEQFF
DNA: TGTGCCAGCAGTTTACCGGGAGGGTCCTACAATGAGCAGTTCTTC

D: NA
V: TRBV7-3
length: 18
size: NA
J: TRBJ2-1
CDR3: CASSLIKPRAQLLFEQFF
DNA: TGTGCCAGCAGCTTAATCAAACCGAGGGCCCAATTGTTATTTGAGCAGTTCTTC

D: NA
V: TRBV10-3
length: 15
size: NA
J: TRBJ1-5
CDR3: CAISESGPGGEPQHF
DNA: TGTGCCATCAGTGAATCAGGCCCGGGCGGGGAGCCCCAGCATTTT

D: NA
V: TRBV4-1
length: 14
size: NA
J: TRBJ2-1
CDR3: CASSQVVQNNEQFF
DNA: TGCGCCAGCAGCCAAGTGGTACAGAACAATGAGCAGTTCTTC